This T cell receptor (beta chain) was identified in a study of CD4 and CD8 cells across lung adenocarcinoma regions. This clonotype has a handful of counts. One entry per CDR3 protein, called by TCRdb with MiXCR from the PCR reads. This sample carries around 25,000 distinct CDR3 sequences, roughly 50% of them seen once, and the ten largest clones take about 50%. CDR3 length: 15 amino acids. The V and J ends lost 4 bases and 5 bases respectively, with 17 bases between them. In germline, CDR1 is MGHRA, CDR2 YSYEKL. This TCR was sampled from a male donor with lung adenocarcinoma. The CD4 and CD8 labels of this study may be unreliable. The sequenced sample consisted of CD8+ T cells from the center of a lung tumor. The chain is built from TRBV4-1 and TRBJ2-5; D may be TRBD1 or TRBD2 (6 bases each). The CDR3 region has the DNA TGCGCCAGCAGCCCCCCTAGAGGGGGGAGGGAGACCCAGTACTTC. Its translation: CASSPPRGGRETQYF.